Included here is one T cell receptor (beta chain) sequence, with context. The data were obtained in a study of OX40 agonist ivuxolimab in advanced cancers. The CDR3 has 18 residues. With 0 bases clipped from V and 4 bases from J, the junction kept 10 bases outside the gene matches. CDR1 is MGHRA, CDR2 YSYEKL, per germline. The method was immunoSEQ multiplex PCR; TCRdb's version includes in-frame clones alone and lacks a portion of them. Of 48,000 or so clones listed, around 86% were seen once; the top ten hold approximately 2%. Sequenced material: CD4+ or CD8+ T cells sorted from blood, taken in a trial of the OX40 agonist ivuxolimab. This sequence joins TRBV4-1 and TRBJ2-1, with 9 positions matching TRBD2. The origin of this receptor is an adult with an advanced solid tumor such as melanoma, head and neck, liver or kidney cancer. CDR3 sequence reads: CASSQDRLAGPLYNEQFF. The CDR3 DNA sequence: TGCGCCAGCAGCCAAGATAGGCTAGCGGGACCACTTTACAATGAGCAGTTCTTC.